The next 30 T cell receptor beta chains were all read from a single sample in a study of blood T cell repertoires in COVID-19 (dated by TCRdb to between 2020 and 2021). Receptor amplification or capture employed the immunoSEQ multiplex PCR assay. TCRdb took this table from immuneACCESS and kept in-frame rearrangements with V and J called. Such tables lack part of the clones; where checked against another copy, unresolved V genes explain under half of the gap, and the rest is unexplained. The sample profile shows around 150,000 clones; 88% of them were found once. The ten largest clonotypes hold around 2.3% of the sample. The sample consisted of peripheral blood. Every receptor here comes from a human donor with COVID-19, enrolled during active disease. The donor label of this sample is uncertain.

The V and J genes are TRBV28 and TRBJ2-3; 12 nucleotides agree with TRBD2. Germline CDR1 and CDR2: MDHEN and SYDVKM. V was pared by 1 base and J by 7 bases, with 6 bases of the junction left unmatched. The CDR3 spans 16 residues. CDR3 sequence reads: CASSLSLAGGFYTQYF. The CDR3 DNA reads TGTGCCAGCAGTTTATCCCTAGCGGGGGGGTTTTATACGCAGTATTTT.

This clone was seen only a few times. V and J are TRBV4-1 and TRBJ1-2, with D maybe TRBD1 (5 bases). The CDR3 is 15 amino acids. With 3 bases removed from V and 5 bases from J, the gap between germline ends came to 16 bases. Germline CDR1 MGHRA, CDR2 YSYEKL. The CDR3 loop reads CASSQRDGRRYGYTF. The CDR3 nucleotides are TGCGCCAGCAGCCAGCGGGACGGGCGACGATATGGCTACACCTTC.

The chain recombines TRBV5-1 with TRBJ1-1; D is ambiguous. V was shortened by 1 base and J by 3 bases, with 7 bases between the two germline ends. The CDR3 length is 13 residues. The V gene's germline CDR1 is SGHRS and CDR2 YFSETQ. The CDR3 loop reads CASSLIEDTEAFF. CDR3 nucleotides: TGCGCCAGCAGCTTGATTGAGGACACTGAAGCTTTCTTT.

The chain combines TRBV11-2 with TRBJ1-6; possible D gene TRBD1, 5 bases. Germline V gives CDR1 SGHAT, CDR2 FQNNGV. Trimming took off 5 bases at V and 5 bases at J, with 19 bases between the two ends. The CDR3 totals 17 residues. The CDR3 sequence is CASSLTGGVVHNSPLHF. In DNA form, the CDR3 reads TGTGCCAGCAGCCTTACTGGGGGGGTGGTGCATAATTCACCCCTCCACTTT.

The table lists this clone with a count of one. The chain joins TRBV13 to TRBJ1-6, with TRBD1 matching 7 bases. The CDR3 loop spans 13 amino acids. V shed 8 bases, J shed 8 bases, and the junction held 6 bases outside the gene matches. Germline CDR1 is PRHDT and CDR2 is FYEKMQ (reference sequence). This CDR3 reads CASGATGDSPLHF. For the CDR3, the DNA is TGTGCCAGCGGCGCCACAGGGGATTCACCCCTCCACTTT.

This rearrangement joins TRBV3-1 (or the pseudogene TRBV3-2) to TRBJ2-1, with D tentatively TRBD1 (5 bases). V was cut by 1 base and J by 6 bases, with 10 bases left in between. The CDR3 extends over 14 amino acids. Germline values: CDR1 LGHDT, CDR2 YNNKEL (reference sequence). The CDR3 spells CASSQVGPGNEQFF. The CDR3 bases are TGTGCCAGCAGCCAAGTGGGGCCAGGCAATGAGCAGTTCTTC.

This clone appeared once. J is TRBJ2-1 and V is TRBV9; 7 nucleotides align to TRBD2. CDR1 and CDR2 from the germline V gene are SGDLS and YYNGEE. This CDR3 is built from 15 residues. J gave up 2 bases and V 2 bases, and 4 bases lay outside the gene matches. CDR3 in DNA: TGTGCCAGCAGCGTGGCGGGAGCCCCCTACAATGAGCAGTTCTTC. This gives the protein CASSVAGAPYNEQFF. The whole variable domain, filled in from reference TRBV9 and TRBJ2-1, reads DSGVTQTPKHLITATGQRVTLRCSPRSGDLSVYWYQQSLDQGLQFLIQYYNGEERAKGNILERFSAQQFPDLHSELNLSSLELGDSALYFCASSVAGAPYNEQFFGPGTRLTVL.

The table lists this clone with a few counts. The V call is TRBV5-3, the J call TRBJ1-2; no definite D call. TRBV5-3 is reported as an ORF; its role is uncertain. V was clipped by 6 bases and J by 3 bases, with 15 bases between them. This CDR3 spans 14 amino acids. CDR3 sequence reads: CARTFDTKYYGYTF. The DNA for the CDR3 is TGTGCCAGAACCTTTGACACAAAATACTATGGCTACACCTTC.

The chain has TRBV3-1 (or the pseudogene TRBV3-2) and TRBJ2-7, with no clear D. Germline values: CDR1 LGHDT, CDR2 YNNKEL (reference sequence). V was cut by 2 bases and J by 2 bases, with 19 bases left in between. There are 17 residues in the CDR3. The CDR3 reads CASSQFSPSPGPYEQYF. The CDR3 DNA reads as TGTGCCAGCAGCCAATTCTCCCCCTCGCCGGGTCCCTACGAGCAGTACTTC.

The rearrangement joins TRBV4-1 to TRBJ1-5, with 7 bases matching TRBD1. The CDR3 covers 17 residues. Germline CDR1 MGHRA, CDR2 YSYEKL. Trimming at V came to 0 bases and at J to 4 bases, leaving 9 bases not matched to a gene. CDR3 sequence reads: CASSQEVQGVGNQPQHF. DNA of the CDR3: TGCGCCAGCAGCCAAGAGGTCCAGGGGGTGGGAAATCAGCCCCAGCATTTT.

This rearrangement joins TRBV28 to TRBJ1-2, with 7 bases that match TRBD1. With V trimmed by 3 bases and J by 4 bases, 8 bases remained unmatched. Germline V gene data show CDR1 as MDHEN and CDR2 as SYDVKM. CDR3 length equals 15 residues. CDR3 DNA: TGTGCCAGCAGTTTGTCCACGACAGGGAGCTATGGCTACACCTTC. Protein: CASSLSTTGSYGYTF.

This clone was seen a handful of times. The rearrangement links TRBV12-3 or TRBV12-4 to TRBJ1-1; D ambiguous. The ends were cut back, 5 bases at V and 7 bases at J, with 11 bases in the middle. CDR3 size: 12 residues. CDR3 residues: CASSQMEGEAFF. CDR3 bases: TGTGCCAGCAGTCAAATGGAGGGTGAAGCTTTCTTT.

The chain joins TRBV18 to TRBJ2-7, with 7 bases aligning to TRBD1. Germline V gene lookup returns CDR1 KGHSH and CDR2 LQKENI. After removal of 4 bases from V and 3 bases from J, the junction contained 3 bases not matched to a gene. The CDR3 sequence is 13 residues long. CDR3 nucleotide sequence: TGTGCCAGCTCACGGGGACAGAGCTACGAGCAGTACTTC. It codes for CASSRGQSYEQYF.

V usage is TRBV12-3 or TRBV12-4 and J usage is TRBJ1-5; 7 bases agree with TRBD1. The CDR3 covers 13 residues. Losses at the gene ends were 2 bases for V and 7 bases for J; bases not matched to a gene: 2. CDR3 sequence (DNA): TGTGCCAGCAGTTTATACAGGGGACAGCCCCAGCATTTT. This encodes CASSLYRGQPQHF.

V usage is TRBV18 and J usage is TRBJ1-5, with 7 positions matching TRBD1. There are 14 residues in the CDR3. Germline V lookup: CDR1 KGHSH, CDR2 LQKENI. V was pared by 4 bases and J by 5 bases, with 5 bases of the junction left unmatched. CDR3 region: CASSLQGRHQPQHF. CDR3 nucleotides: TGTGCCAGCTCACTACAGGGGAGGCATCAGCCCCAGCATTTT.

This chain's CDR3 is CASSLYRGHEQYF. CDR3 sequence (DNA): TGTGCCAGCAGCTTATACAGGGGCCACGAGCAGTACTTC. The chain links TRBV5-4 to TRBJ2-7; 7 nucleotides agree with TRBD1. With V trimmed by 2 bases and J by 5 bases, 4 bases remained unmatched. Germline lookup yields CDR1 SGHNT and CDR2 YYREEE (reference sequence). The CDR3 extends over 13 amino acids.

This chain links TRBV5-1 with TRBJ2-1, with D possibly TRBD2 on 5 matching bases. Germline CDR1 reads SGHRS; CDR2 reads YFSETQ. This CDR3 has 15 residues. V was clipped by 6 bases and J by 2 bases, with 15 bases between them. The CDR3 loop reads CASTEVGVPYNEQFF. The CDR3 DNA follows: TGCGCCAGCACCGAGGTCGGGGTTCCCTACAATGAGCAGTTCTTC.

The chain employs TRBV27 and TRBJ2-7; weak D call: TRBD2 (6 bases). Germline values: CDR1 MNHEY, CDR2 SMNVEV (reference sequence). V was pared by 3 bases and J by 7 bases, with 13 bases between. The CDR3 runs to 13 residues. CDR3 sequence: CASSFGGVGEQYF. As DNA, the CDR3 is TGTGCCAGCAGTTTCGGCGGGGTTGGGGAGCAGTACTTC.

The chain links TRBV7-9 to TRBJ1-1, with D perhaps matching TRBD1 (6 bases). The CDR3 totals 17 residues. The V end lost 5 bases, the J end lost 1 base, and 20 bases lay between the germline ends. Germline values: CDR1 SEHNR, CDR2 FQNEAQ (reference sequence). The CDR3 nucleotides are TGTGCCAGCAGCGCACTTTGGGGGCTGGTGTGGAACACTGAAGCTTTCTTT. It codes for CASSALWGLVWNTEAFF.

The CDR3 is CASSMGQGDNEQFF. DNA of the CDR3: TGTGCCAGTAGTATGGGACAGGGAGACAATGAGCAGTTCTTC. The rearrangement links TRBV19 to TRBJ2-1; 9 bases line up with TRBD1. The CDR3 has 14 residues. J lost 5 bases, V lost 3 bases, and 2 bases had no gene match. Per the germline V gene, CDR1 is LNHDA and CDR2 is SQIVND (reference sequence).

J is TRBJ1-2 and V is TRBV30; D gene uncertain. The length of the CDR3 is 13 residues. The germline gives CDR1 GTSNPN, CDR2 SVGIG (reference sequence). V was cut by 0 bases and J by 2 bases, with 7 bases left in between. The CDR3 loop reads CAWSVSRNYGYTF. CDR3 coding DNA: TGTGCCTGGAGTGTATCCAGGAACTATGGCTACACCTTC.

J is TRBJ1-1 and V is TRBV4-1; weak D call: TRBD1 (5 bases). The CDR3 is made up of 16 amino acids. Germline lookup yields CDR1 MGHRA and CDR2 YSYEKL. Trimming left V 4 bases short and J 1 base short, with 16 bases between. The CDR3: CASSRPTGVRNTEAFF. The CDR3 DNA is TGCGCCAGCAGCCGACCTACGGGGGTTCGGAACACTGAAGCTTTCTTT.

V gene TRBV30 combines with J gene TRBJ1-4; 7 nucleotides align to TRBD1. The germline gives CDR1 GTSNPN, CDR2 SVGIG (reference sequence). V lost 2 bases to trimming and J lost 7 bases; unmatched junction nucleotides: 4. The CDR3 runs 13 residues. The DNA of the CDR3 is TGTGCCTGGAGTCAGGGGGTGATTGAAAAACTGTTTTTT. Protein product: CAWSQGVIEKLFF.

This chain uses TRBV20-1 with TRBJ2-5; a possible D gene is TRBD2 (5 bases). Trimming removed 6 bases from V and 4 bases from J, with 9 bases in between. The CDR3 consists of 11 residues. The germline CDR1 and CDR2 sequences are DFQATT and SNEGSKA (reference sequence). Here the CDR3 reads CSARAGETQYF. The CDR3 DNA follows: TGCAGTGCAAGGGCGGGAGAGACCCAGTACTTC.

This clone was detected a few times. V is TRBV14 and J is TRBJ1-1; D is ambiguous. Germline V gene data show CDR1 as SGHDN and CDR2 as FVKESK. V lost 0 bases and J 0 bases, leaving 8 bases between the germline ends. The CDR3 totals 15 residues. For the CDR3, the DNA is TGTGCCAGCAGCCAAGATCGACTGTTGAACACTGAAGCTTTCTTT. Amino acids: CASSQDRLLNTEAFF.

This sequence joins TRBV19 and TRBJ1-1; 7 bases map to TRBD1. Germline V gives CDR1 LNHDA, CDR2 SQIVND (reference sequence). With V trimmed by 5 bases and J by 4 bases, 16 bases remained unmatched. The CDR3 runs 17 residues. CDR3 DNA sequence: TGTGCCAGTAGTCCCCCCCTCGTTCACAGGGGAGGCACTGAAGCTTTCTTT. Translated: CASSPPLVHRGGTEAFF.

This sequence joins TRBV29-1 and TRBJ2-7; 7 bases line up with TRBD2. V gave up 3 bases and J gave up 7 bases; unmatched junction bases: 3. CDR3 size: 11 residues. Germline CDR1 reads SQVTM; CDR2 reads ANQGSEA. This CDR3 is CSVDGGEEQYF. DNA for the CDR3: TGCAGCGTTGATGGGGGGGAGGAGCAGTACTTC.

The gene calls are TRBV27 and TRBJ2-7; maybe TRBD2 (5 bases). The CDR3 spans 11 residues. The V end was cut by 8 bases, the J end by 5 bases, with 10 bases between. The germline V gene encodes CDR1 MNHEY and CDR2 SMNVEV (reference sequence). The CDR3: CASEGGHEQYF. The DNA of the CDR3 is TGTGCCAGCGAGGGCGGTCACGAGCAGTACTTC.

The V call is TRBV4-1, the J call TRBJ2-7; 9 bases map to TRBD1. The CDR3 contains 13 residues. The J segment lost 3 bases and the V segment lost 7 bases, leaving 4 bases of the junction unmatched. CDR1 MGHRA and CDR2 YSYEKL come from the germline V gene. The CDR3 sequence: CASTGTGNYEQYF. The DNA for the CDR3 is TGCGCCAGCACAGGGACAGGGAACTACGAGCAGTACTTC.

This clone was counted between two and nine times. This chain uses TRBV4-1 with TRBJ1-2, with 9 positions matching TRBD1. Trimming removed 0 bases from V and 4 bases from J; junction bases left unmatched: 15. The CDR3 is 19 amino acids. The germline V gene has CDR1 MGHRA and CDR2 YSYEKL. CDR3 residues: CASSQDRPTPGQGSYGYTF. The CDR3 DNA reads as TGCGCCAGCAGCCAAGATCGCCCCACCCCGGGACAGGGATCCTATGGCTACACCTTC.